Each of the 30 T cell receptor beta chains below was sequenced from the same sample in a study of OX40 agonist ivuxolimab in advanced cancers. Generated by immunoSEQ multiplex PCR, the TCRdb table keeps only in-frame clones and is missing some. Here the sample spans around 70,000 clones, 88% being singletons. This material consisted of CD4+ or CD8+ T cells sorted from blood, taken in a trial of the OX40 agonist ivuxolimab. The receptors come from an adult with an advanced solid tumor such as melanoma, head and neck, liver or kidney cancer.

The table lists this clone with a count of one. This chain joins TRBV2 and TRBJ1-5; D not resolved. Germline V gene sequence: CDR1 SNHLY, CDR2 FYNNEI. The germline V and J ends were trimmed by 4 bases and 4 bases, with 11 bases remaining between them. The CDR3 has 14 amino acids. CDR3 coding DNA: TGTGCCAGCAGTGTGGAAGGTATAAATCAGCCCCAGCATTTT. Translating it yields CASSVEGINQPQHF.

The V call is TRBV7-3, the J call TRBJ2-2, with D uncertain. Germline CDR1 SGHTA, CDR2 FQGTGA. The CDR3 spans 15 residues. V was trimmed by 2 bases and J by 6 bases, leaving 13 bases between them. For the CDR3, the DNA is TGTGCCAGCAGCTTAGGCATGGGTTACGCCGGGGAGCTGTTTTTT. The encoded protein is CASSLGMGYAGELFF.

This chain joins TRBV4-2 and TRBJ2-7; 8 nucleotides line up with TRBD1. Trimming removed 1 base from V and 2 bases from J; junction bases left unmatched: 7. CDR1 is LGHNA and CDR2 is YNFKEQ in the germline V gene. This CDR3 is built from 16 residues. The CDR3 DNA sequence: TGTGCCAGCAGCCAAGTGTCCGGACAGGGTACCTACGAGCAGTACTTC. Residues: CASSQVSGQGTYEQYF.

CDR3 region: CASRQNTREGHHEQFF. The CDR3, as DNA: TGTGCCAGCAGACAAAATACCCGGGAGGGCCACCATGAGCAGTTCTTC. The V and J genes are TRBV7-9 and TRBJ2-1, with 8 positions matching TRBD2. J gave up 8 bases and V 6 bases, and 15 bases lay outside the gene matches. The CDR3 covers 16 residues. CDR1 and CDR2 from the germline V gene are SEHNR and FQNEAQ (reference sequence).

The gene calls are TRBV29-1 and TRBJ2-1; TRBD1 is a possible D gene (6 bases). The CDR3 has 12 residues. Trimming removed 5 bases at V and 7 bases at J, with 12 bases between. CDR1 SQVTM and CDR2 ANQGSEA come from the germline V gene. The CDR3 sequence is CSVQGMANEQFF. The CDR3 nucleotides are TGCAGCGTTCAGGGGATGGCAAATGAGCAGTTCTTC.

The CDR3 sequence: CAWSVGLAGETQYF. In DNA, the CDR3 is TGTGCCTGGAGTGTGGGACTAGCTGGGGAGACCCAGTACTTC. The chain recombines TRBV30 with TRBJ2-5; TRBD2 agrees at 9 bases. CDR1 and CDR2 (germline): GTSNPN, SVGIG (reference sequence). After removal of 0 bases from V and 5 bases from J, the junction contained 4 bases not matched to a gene. The CDR3 length is 14 residues.

The chain employs TRBV10-3 and TRBJ2-1; D possibly corresponds to TRBD2 (6 bases). CDR1 and CDR2 from the germline V gene are ENHRY and SYGVKD. The CDR3 runs 12 residues. The V and J ends lost 9 bases and 7 bases respectively, with 13 bases between them. The DNA for the CDR3 is TGTGCCATAGGCGGGGACTTAAATGAGCAGTTCTTC. Translating it yields CAIGGDLNEQFF.

The chain uses TRBV11-2 and TRBJ2-7, with D maybe TRBD2 (6 bases). This CDR3 contains 14 residues. Trimming cost V 6 bases and J 3 bases, with 15 bases left between them. In germline, CDR1 is SGHAT, CDR2 FQNNGV. The CDR3 is CASRDTSRVYEQYF. The CDR3 nucleotides read TGTGCCAGCAGGGACACTAGCAGAGTCTACGAGCAGTACTTC.

The chain employs TRBV6-4 and TRBJ2-1; 12 bases line up with TRBD2. Germline V gives CDR1 MRHNA, CDR2 SNTAGT. The CDR3 totals 15 residues. The junction had 2 bases not matched to a gene; V was cut back by 5 bases and J by 3 bases. DNA of the CDR3: TGTGCCAGCAGTAAGACTAGCGGGGGCTACAATGAGCAGTTCTTC. The encoded protein is CASSKTSGGYNEQFF.

The chain uses TRBV7-2 and TRBJ1-3; D unclear. Germline loops: CDR1 SGHTA, CDR2 FQGNSA. Trimming shortened V by 3 bases and J by 4 bases, and 13 bases separated the two germline ends. The CDR3 is 15 amino acids. This CDR3 is CASSFPQGLGNTIYF. The CDR3 nucleotides are TGTGCCAGCAGCTTCCCCCAAGGCCTCGGAAACACCATATATTTT.

The chain recombines TRBV5-6 with TRBJ1-6, with TRBD1 identical over 7 bases. CDR3 length: 16 amino acids. J lost 0 bases, V lost 5 bases, and 5 bases had no gene match. Germline CDR1 and CDR2: SGHDT and YYEEEE. CDR3 bases: TGTGCCAGCAGGGCCCGGGACAGCTCCTATAATTCACCCCTCCACTTT. This codes for CASRARDSSYNSPLHF. Full variable domain (rest looked up from reference TRBV5-6 and TRBJ1-6): DAGVTQSPTHLIKTRGQQVTLRCSPKSGHDTVSWYQQALGQGPQFIFQYYEEEERQRGNFPDRFSGHQFPNYSSELNVNALLLGDSALYLCASRARDSSYNSPLHFGNGTRLTVT.

V usage is TRBV5-6 and J usage is TRBJ1-6, with 7 bases fitting TRBD1. The CDR3 is 15 amino acids. V was clipped by 0 bases and J by 8 bases; unmatched bases: 5. CDR1 and CDR2 from the germline V gene are SGHDT and YYEEEE. The CDR3 nucleotides read TGTGCCAGCAGCTTGGTCGACAGGGAGCATTCACCCCTCCACTTT. Its protein product is CASSLVDREHSPLHF. Based on the CDR3 plus reference TRBV5-6 and TRBJ1-6, the full variable domain is DAGVTQSPTHLIKTRGQQVTLRCSPKSGHDTVSWYQQALGQGPQFIFQYYEEEERQRGNFPDRFSGHQFPNYSSELNVNALLLGDSALYLCASSLVDREHSPLHFGNGTRLTVT.

In DNA form, the CDR3 reads TGTGCCAGCAGTGTCGGCTCTGGGGCCAACGTCCTGACTTTC. Protein: CASSVGSGANVLTF. The rearrangement links TRBV2 to TRBJ2-6; D uncertain. Between the trimmed V and J ends, which lost 4 bases and 0 bases, there was a span of 4 bases. Germline V gives CDR1 SNHLY, CDR2 FYNNEI. The CDR3 contains 14 residues.

CDR3 sequence reads: CASSHGWETQYF. DNA for the CDR3: TGCGCCAGCAGCCACGGGTGGGAGACCCAGTACTTC. The gene calls are TRBV5-1 and TRBJ2-5; D unclear. The V end lost 4 bases, the J end lost 5 bases, and 9 bases lay between the germline ends. Germline CDR1 is SGHRS and CDR2 is YFSETQ. This CDR3 is 12 amino acids long.

CDR3 nucleotide sequence: TGTGCCATCAGTGAGTCAGGGGGGACAGGTGCAAGCAATCAGCCCCAGCATTTT. As protein: CAISESGGTGASNQPQHF. The V and J genes are TRBV10-3 and TRBJ1-5; TRBD1 matches 8 bases. Per the germline V gene, CDR1 is ENHRY and CDR2 is SYGVKD. The trim removed 0 bases at V and 1 base at J, leaving 8 bases unmatched. This CDR3 region has 18 residues.

This chain uses TRBV6-1 with TRBJ2-2; perhaps TRBD2 as D (6 bases). CDR3 length: 15 residues. Between the trimmed V and J ends, which lost 8 bases and 4 bases, there was a span of 17 bases. Germline CDR1 MNHNS, CDR2 SASEGT. The CDR3 protein is CASGSGGRITGELFF. As DNA, the CDR3 is TGTGCCAGCGGAAGTGGGGGGAGGATCACCGGGGAGCTGTTTTTT.

Notes on this clone: The sample holds other DNA sequences that translate to the same CDR3. The chain carries TRBV9 and TRBJ2-5, with 10 bases aligning to TRBD2. Germline lookup yields CDR1 SGDLS and CDR2 YYNGEE. The CDR3 loop spans 16 amino acids. After removal of 0 bases from V and 5 bases from J, the junction contained 7 bases not matched to a gene. The CDR3 loop is CASSVVASGSGETQYF. In DNA form, the CDR3 reads TGTGCCAGCAGCGTAGTAGCTAGCGGGAGTGGGGAGACCCAGTACTTC.

The chain combines TRBV2 with TRBJ2-7; tentative D call: TRBD1 (6 bases). The CDR3 loop spans 13 amino acids. Germline V lookup: CDR1 SNHLY, CDR2 FYNNEI. Trimming pared 6 bases from V and 6 bases from J, leaving 15 bases between. The CDR3 reads CASRYREMGEQYF. In DNA form, the CDR3 reads TGTGCCAGCAGATACAGGGAGATGGGCGAGCAGTACTTC.

The gene calls are TRBV18 and TRBJ2-3, with no clear D. CDR3 length equals 12 residues. From germline, CDR1 is KGHSH and CDR2 LQKENI. V lost 1 base and J lost 1, with 0 bases in between. The CDR3 protein is CASSPRTDTQYF. The CDR3 DNA is TGTGCCAGCTCACCACGCACAGATACGCAGTATTTT.

The rearrangement links TRBV7-2 to TRBJ1-3, with D possibly matching TRBD1 (5 bases). Between the trimmed V and J ends, which lost 5 bases and 0 bases, there was a span of 11 bases. The CDR3 runs 15 residues. CDR1 and CDR2 (germline): SGHTA, FQGNSA. The DNA for the CDR3 is TGTGCCAGCAGCGTCGACAGCCGCTCTGGAAACACCATATATTTT. Its translation: CASSVDSRSGNTIYF.

The chain links TRBV6-1 to TRBJ2-1, with TRBD1 matching 11 bases. The CDR3 is 15 amino acids. Germline CDR1 and CDR2: MNHNS and SASEGT. With 6 bases clipped from V and 2 bases from J, the junction kept 3 bases outside the gene matches. CDR3 in DNA: TGTGCCAGCAGGTGGGGACAGGGGGCCTACAATGAGCAGTTCTTC. Residues: CASRWGQGAYNEQFF.

The J gene is TRBJ1-1, the V gene TRBV5-1, with D possibly matching TRBD1 (6 bases). Trimming stripped 1 base from V and 0 bases from J, with 16 bases between. The CDR3 extends over 17 amino acids. Germline CDR1 SGHRS, CDR2 YFSETQ. The CDR3 sequence: CASSLRSGQMMNTEAFF. The CDR3 DNA reads TGCGCCAGCAGCTTGCGTTCCGGACAGATGATGAACACTGAAGCTTTCTTT.

The chain joins TRBV7-3 to TRBJ2-2; TRBD2 matches 10 bases. CDR3 length equals 15 residues. The junction had 4 bases not matched to a gene; V was cut back by 6 bases and J by 3 bases. In germline, CDR1 is SGHTA, CDR2 FQGTGA. Here the CDR3 reads CASRTTSGDTGELFF. The CDR3 nucleotides are TGTGCCAGCAGAACTACTAGCGGGGACACCGGGGAGCTGTTTTTT.

This clone was observed a few times. CDR3: CASIPSGLAKNIQYF. CDR3 DNA: TGTGCCAGCATCCCTTCAGGACTAGCCAAAAACATTCAGTACTTC. J is TRBJ2-4 and V is TRBV6-1, with D tentatively TRBD2 (5 bases). The CDR3 loop spans 15 amino acids. Germline values: CDR1 MNHNS, CDR2 SASEGT. V lost 7 bases, J lost 0 bases, and 13 bases lay in between.

The V and J genes are TRBV28 and TRBJ1-3; no firm D call. The CDR3 covers 12 residues. The germline CDR1 and CDR2 sequences are MDHEN and SYDVKM. V lost 6 bases and J 3 bases, leaving 6 bases between the germline ends. The CDR3 DNA is TGTGCCAGCAGACAGTATGGAAACACCATATATTTT. Protein product: CASRQYGNTIYF.

The rearrangement links TRBV28 to TRBJ1-6; 8 bases line up with TRBD1. Germline V CDR1 and CDR2: MDHEN, SYDVKM. There are 14 residues in the CDR3. The trim removed 7 bases at V and 7 bases at J, leaving 6 bases unmatched. The CDR3 nucleotides read TGTGCCAGCACCTCGACAGGGGAAAATTCACCCCTCCACTTT. Its protein product is CASTSTGENSPLHF.

CDR3 loop: CASSLGGTSYNEQFF. The CDR3 DNA follows: TGTGCCAGCAGCTTAGGGGGGACCTCCTACAATGAGCAGTTCTTC. This chain uses TRBV11-1 with TRBJ2-1, with D perhaps being TRBD1 or TRBD2 (5 bases each). This CDR3 is built from 15 residues. CDR1 is SGHAT, CDR2 FQDESV, per germline (reference sequence). Trimming left V 1 base short and J 0 bases short, with 7 bases between.

This chain links TRBV6-1 with TRBJ1-5, with 7 bases identical to TRBD1. V lost 0 bases and J lost 11; bases outside the gene matches: 13. Germline V gene data show CDR1 as MNHNS and CDR2 as SASEGT. This CDR3 is built from 16 residues. The CDR3 reads CASSEATPRTGTAQHF. The CDR3 coding sequence is TGTGCCAGCAGTGAAGCCACCCCCCGGACAGGAACGGCCCAGCATTTT.

The chain uses TRBV9 and TRBJ1-3; TRBD1 matches at 8 bases. Trimming took 3 bases from V and 0 from J; bases not matched to a gene: 5. This CDR3 region has 16 residues. CDR1 is SGDLS and CDR2 is YYNGEE in the germline V gene. The CDR3 nucleotides are TGTGCCAGCAGCGCCACACAGGGGGACTCTGGAAACACCATATATTTT. Translation gives CASSATQGDSGNTIYF. Full variable domain (missing parts from reference TRBV9 and TRBJ1-3): DSGVTQTPKHLITATGQRVTLRCSPRSGDLSVYWYQQSLDQGLQFLIQYYNGEERAKGNILERFSAQQFPDLHSELNLSSLELGDSALYFCASSATQGDSGNTIYFGEGSWLTVV.

This clone appeared a single time. This chain joins TRBV29-1 and TRBJ2-3; the D gene is possibly TRBD2 (5 bases). V lost 7 bases and J 1 base, leaving 12 bases between the germline ends. CDR3 length: 13 residues. Looked up from germline, CDR1 is SQVTM and CDR2 is ANQGSEA. CDR3 protein: CSASGSGTDTQYF. CDR3 in DNA: TGCAGCGCTTCGGGTAGCGGCACAGATACGCAGTATTTT.